This TCR beta chain was profiled in a study of T cells expressing NK-cell markers. Study-wide points: Where a few donors were concerned, these clonotypes also led the CD3+CD56-NKG2C+ fraction. Of the CD8+ T cells in six donors, roughly 1.0-7.5% belonged to dominant NKG2C+ clonotypes. Clones of NKG2C+ T cells that had expanded were of unclear HCMV specificity.

CDR3 length: 17 amino acids. Looked up from germline, CDR1 is SNHLY and CDR2 is FYNNEI. Worth noting for this clonotype: As yet, its antigen is unknown.

Beta-chain TCR cDNA was generated via 5'RACE template switching with UMIs. No DNA is given; TCRdb re-called the 5' RACE reads and lists each CDR3 protein once. This table holds under 200,000 distinct CDR3 sequences. The V and J genes are TRBV2 and TRBJ2-3; absent DNA, TCRdb's TRBD1 call cannot be checked. This receptor was obtained from a woman between 18 and 70 years old in good health. The sequenced sample consisted of blood T cells: a sorted CD56 or NKG2C T cell subset, CD4+ or CD8+ T cells, or bulk PBMC T cells (not recorded which). CDR3 residues: CASSAPPGREKTDTQYF.